One sample yielded the 12 T cell receptor beta chains listed below, sequenced in a study of blood T cell repertoires in COVID-19 (TCRdb year 2020). The receptor library was made with the immunoSEQ multiplex PCR assay. What TCRdb holds here is the immuneACCESS table cut down to in-frame rearrangements. Part of the clones is not present; checked against another copy, under half of the missing clones reflect an unresolved V gene, and the others are unexplained. The sample table lists 55,000 to 80,000 clones, approximately 79% of them with a count of one. Together, the top ten hold 20% of the sample. The sample was peripheral blood. These receptors were obtained from a woman older than 75 with active or convalescent COVID-19.

V usage is TRBV19 and J usage is TRBJ2-2; D perhaps matches TRBD1 (6 bases). CDR1 is LNHDA, CDR2 SQIVND, per germline (reference sequence). V was trimmed by 3 bases and J by 4 bases, leaving 15 bases between them. The CDR3 covers 16 residues. Here the CDR3 reads CASSIVAGASTGELFF. CDR3 nucleotides: TGTGCCAGTAGTATCGTGGCAGGGGCTAGCACCGGGGAGCTGTTTTTT.

The gene calls are TRBV10-3 and TRBJ1-6; D is perhaps TRBD1 (6 bases). The CDR3 length is 14 residues. Trimming removed 5 bases from V and 6 bases from J, with 11 bases in between. Per germline, CDR1 ENHRY and CDR2 SYGVKD. In DNA form, the CDR3 reads TGTGCCATCAGTACCGGACAGAGTAATTCACCCCTCCACTTT. Its protein product is CAISTGQSNSPLHF.

The chain employs TRBV3-1 (or the pseudogene TRBV3-2) and TRBJ1-1; a weak D match, TRBD1 (6 bases). CDR3 length: 16 residues. The V end was cut by 6 bases, the J end by 1 base, with 18 bases between. Germline CDR1 and CDR2: LGHDT and YNNKEL (reference sequence). For the CDR3, the DNA is TGTGCCAGCAGACATACTACGGACAGCCGGAACACTGAAGCTTTCTTT. This encodes CASRHTTDSRNTEAFF.

The chain employs TRBV27 and TRBJ1-2; 8 bases are a match to TRBD1. Trimming took 2 bases from V and 4 from J; bases not matched to a gene: 0. This CDR3 is 13 amino acids long. Germline assignment: CDR1 MNHEY and CDR2 SMNVEV (reference sequence). The CDR3 bases are TGTGCCAGCAGTTTAGACAGGGGCTATGGCTACACCTTC. As protein: CASSLDRGYGYTF.

The chain joins TRBV7-3 to TRBJ1-1, with TRBD1 matching 10 bases. V trimming: 5 bases; J trimming: 1 base; junction bases outside the gene matches: 1. CDR1 SGHTA and CDR2 FQGTGA come from the germline V gene. The CDR3 length is 14 residues. The CDR3 sequence is CASSRTGGNTEAFF. CDR3 nucleotide sequence: TGTGCCAGCAGCCGGACAGGGGGGAACACTGAAGCTTTCTTT.

The chain carries TRBV3-1 (or the pseudogene TRBV3-2) and TRBJ1-1; D might be TRBD1 (5 bases). CDR3 size: 14 residues. The V and J ends lost 3 bases and 1 base respectively, with 9 bases between them. Germline CDR1 LGHDT, CDR2 YNNKEL (reference sequence). The CDR3 region is CASSHQTANTEAFF. The CDR3 bases are TGTGCCAGCAGCCACCAGACAGCGAACACTGAAGCTTTCTTT.

The chain couples TRBV29-1 to TRBJ1-1, with D uncertain. Per germline, CDR1 SQVTM and CDR2 ANQGSEA. The CDR3 loop spans 12 amino acids. V shed 4 bases and J shed 1 base, with 7 bases lying between them. The CDR3 reads CSVVSGNTEAFF. CDR3 bases: TGCAGCGTTGTCTCCGGGAACACTGAAGCTTTCTTT. The whole variable domain, remainder taken from reference TRBV29-1 and TRBJ1-1, is SAVISQKPSRDICQRGTSLTIQCQVDSQVTMMFWYRQQPGQSLTLIATANQGSEATYESGFVIDKFPISRPNLTFSTLTVSNMSPEDSSIYLCSVVSGNTEAFFGQGTRLTVV.

This clone appeared a few times. The V gene is TRBV29-1, the J gene TRBJ1-2, with TRBD1 matching 8 bases. V was clipped by 2 bases and J by 1 base; unmatched bases: 3. Per the germline V gene, CDR1 is SQVTM and CDR2 is ANQGSEA. CDR3 length: 14 residues. CDR3 in amino acids: CSVETGQGNYGYTF. The CDR3 DNA reads TGCAGCGTTGAAACAGGACAGGGTAACTATGGCTACACCTTC.

This chain uses TRBV2 with TRBJ1-2; TRBD1 matches at 7 bases. After removal of 6 bases from V and 6 bases from J, the junction contained 10 bases not matched to a gene. Germline V gene sequence: CDR1 SNHLY, CDR2 FYNNEI. The CDR3 is 14 residues long. The DNA for the CDR3 is TGTGCCAGCAGCCTAACTGACAGGGACCATGGCTACACCTTC. It specifies CASSLTDRDHGYTF.

In DNA form, the CDR3 reads TGTGCCATCAGTGAATCCGGTAATCAGCCCCAGCATTTT. It translates to CAISESGNQPQHF. V is TRBV10-3 and J is TRBJ1-5, with D unclear. Trimming removed 3 bases from V and 4 bases from J, with 7 bases in between. This CDR3 comprises 13 residues. The V gene's germline CDR1 is ENHRY and CDR2 SYGVKD.

This clone was counted a few times. The chain is built from TRBV6-6 and TRBJ2-1; 11 nucleotides match TRBD1. The germline V gene encodes CDR1 MNHNY and CDR2 SVGAGI (reference sequence). The CDR3 spans 16 residues. The J segment lost 6 bases and the V segment lost 5 bases, leaving 9 bases of the junction unmatched. CDR3 nucleotide sequence: TGTGCCAGCAGTCAACCCGGACAGGGGGCGCGCAATGAGCAGTTCTTC. Translating gives CASSQPGQGARNEQFF.

The gene calls are TRBV5-6 and TRBJ1-2; a possible D gene is TRBD1 (5 bases). Germline V gene data show CDR1 as SGHDT and CDR2 as YYEEEE. This CDR3 comprises 14 residues. V lost 4 bases to trimming and J lost 7 bases, with 17 bases between them. The CDR3 bases are TGTGCCAGCAGCGGGTTCAGGGCGGTTAGTGGCTACACCTTC. It translates to CASSGFRAVSGYTF.